These 22 T cell receptor beta chains were all obtained from the same sample, sequenced in a study of tumour-infiltrating T cells in Burkitt lymphoma. Some clones are missing from TCRdb's copy, which holds only in-frame ones; the method was immunoSEQ multiplex PCR. This table has roughly 9,200 clones, approximately 56% appearing once. Sequenced input: tumor tissue. These receptors were taken from a human donor with diffuse large B-cell lymphoma.

The chain employs TRBV5-1 and TRBJ2-1, with 13 bases matching TRBD2. V lost 4 bases, J lost 2 bases, and 3 bases stayed unmatched. Germline V CDR1 and CDR2: SGHRS, YFSETQ. CDR3 length: 16 amino acids. The DNA for the CDR3 is TGCGCCAGCAGCCTAGGACTAGCGGGGGCCTACAATGAGCAGTTCTTC. Its protein product is CASSLGLAGAYNEQFF.

The chain combines TRBV7-2 with TRBJ1-1; D is ambiguous. With 4 bases removed from V and 10 bases from J, the gap between germline ends came to 16 bases. The length of the CDR3 is 13 residues. Germline V gene lookup returns CDR1 SGHTA and CDR2 FQGNSA. CDR3 region: CASSSSRGLGAFF. CDR3 nucleotide sequence: TGTGCCAGCAGCTCAAGCAGAGGGCTTGGAGCTTTCTTT.

This clone is judged medium-sized (0.01 to 0.1%). This chain links TRBV28 with TRBJ1-4, with D possibly TRBD1 on 6 matching bases. V was shortened by 4 bases and J by 0 bases, with 12 bases between the two germline ends. Germline V gene data show CDR1 as MDHEN and CDR2 as SYDVKM. This CDR3 has 16 residues. CDR3 protein: CASSSTEGATNEKLFF. In nucleotides, the CDR3 is TGTGCCAGCAGTTCGACTGAGGGGGCAACTAATGAAAAACTGTTTTTT.

This clone was picked up one time. The V and J genes are TRBV11-2 and TRBJ1-1, with 7 bases fitting TRBD1. Unmatched junction bases numbered 4, after V lost 1 base and J lost 5 bases. CDR3 length: 14 amino acids. Germline CDR1 and CDR2: SGHAT and FQNNGV. The CDR3 spells CASSLARGRTEAFF. The DNA of the CDR3 is TGTGCCAGCAGCTTAGCAAGGGGGCGGACTGAAGCTTTCTTT.

This rearrangement joins TRBV5-7 to TRBJ1-2; D is unclear. TRBV5-7 falls under the ORF class, with uncertain function. Trimming shortened V by 3 bases and J by 9 bases, and 9 bases separated the two germline ends. The CDR3 sequence is 11 residues long. CDR3 sequence reads: CASSSHVSYTF. Here the CDR3 DNA reads TGTGCCAGCAGCTCCCATGTCAGCTACACCTTC.

This chain uses TRBV5-4 with TRBJ2-2; 14 nucleotides align to TRBD2. The CDR3 loop spans 17 amino acids. V gave up 5 bases and J gave up 1 base; unmatched junction bases: 4. Germline CDR1 reads SGHNT; CDR2 reads YYREEE (reference sequence). Here the CDR3 reads CASRKGLAGGNTGELFF. CDR3 DNA: TGTGCCAGCAGAAAAGGACTAGCGGGGGGGAACACCGGGGAGCTGTTTTTT.

J is TRBJ1-2 and V is TRBV6-5, with D unresolved. The length of the CDR3 is 13 residues. Deletions cut 7 bases from V and 3 bases from J, with 12 bases between. Per the germline V gene, CDR1 is MNHEY and CDR2 is SVGAGI. CDR3 nucleotide sequence: TGTGCCAGCATTTCCGAGGAGGACTATGGCTACACCTTC. Residues: CASISEEDYGYTF.

The genes are TRBV7-2 and TRBJ1-1; D not resolved. The germline gives CDR1 SGHTA, CDR2 FQGNSA. Trimming left V 0 bases short and J 0 bases short, with 8 bases between. CDR3 length: 15 residues. This CDR3 is CASSLASLMNTEAFF. Written as DNA, the CDR3 is TGTGCCAGCAGCTTAGCTTCCTTGATGAACACTGAAGCTTTCTTT.

CDR3 region: CASSWTGGNSPLHF. The CDR3, as DNA: TGTGCCAGCAGTTGGACAGGAGGAAATTCACCCCTCCACTTT. The chain combines TRBV28 with TRBJ1-6; 7 nucleotides match TRBD1. This CDR3 is 14 amino acids long. Germline-derived CDR1 and CDR2 are MDHEN and SYDVKM. The junction had 4 bases not matched to a gene; V was cut back by 4 bases and J by 7 bases.

This chain joins TRBV5-4 and TRBJ1-1; 7 bases align to TRBD1. The trim removed 0 bases at V and 1 base at J, leaving 3 bases unmatched. The V gene's germline CDR1 is SGHNT and CDR2 YYREEE (reference sequence). This CDR3 region has 15 residues. The CDR3 is CASSLGQGGNTEAFF. CDR3 in DNA: TGTGCCAGCAGCTTGGGACAGGGTGGGAACACTGAAGCTTTCTTT.

CDR3 loop: CASSPGLYRANTEAFF. The CDR3, as DNA: TGTGCCAGCAGCCCCGGGTTGTATAGGGCGAACACTGAAGCTTTCTTT. The J gene is TRBJ1-1, the V gene TRBV5-8; D gene uncertain. The CDR3 totals 16 residues. The V end was cut by 4 bases, the J end by 1 base, with 17 bases between. Germline assignment: CDR1 SGHTS and CDR2 YDEGEE. Based on the CDR3 plus reference TRBV5-8 and TRBJ1-1, the full variable domain is EAGVTQSPTHLIKTRGQQATLRCSPISGHTSVYWYQQALGLGLQFLLWYDEGEERNRGNFPPRFSGRQFPNYSSELNVNALELEDSALYLCASSPGLYRANTEAFFGQGTRLTVV.

The count of this clone is one. The CDR3 DNA reads TGTGCCAGCACCACACAATACCAGGGAAGCTACACCTTC. Translated: CASTTQYQGSYTF. The V and J genes are TRBV6-1 and TRBJ1-2, with D maybe TRBD1 (5 bases). Germline lookup yields CDR1 MNHNS and CDR2 SASEGT. The CDR3 runs 13 residues. Trimming cost V 7 bases and J 9 bases, with 18 bases left between them.

The chain couples TRBV2 to TRBJ1-1; D is unclear. Deletions cut 6 bases from V and 0 bases from J, with 11 bases between. The length of the CDR3 is 14 residues. Germline loops: CDR1 SNHLY, CDR2 FYNNEI. The CDR3 sequence: CASRADWMNTEAFF. CDR3 bases: TGTGCCAGCAGAGCCGATTGGATGAACACTGAAGCTTTCTTT.

This CDR3 reads CASSPLGRASGGITKNIQYF. CDR3 in DNA: TGTGCCAGCAGCCCCCTAGGGAGGGCTAGCGGGGGGATTACCAAAAACATTCAGTACTTC. The chain couples TRBV7-6 to TRBJ2-4; 11 nucleotides match TRBD2. V lost 5 bases to trimming and J lost 2 bases; unmatched junction nucleotides: 17. The CDR3 has 20 residues. Germline assignment: CDR1 SGHVS and CDR2 FNYEAQ.

The V call is TRBV11-2, the J call TRBJ2-1; D may be TRBD1 (6 bases). The CDR3 runs 16 residues. Trimming shortened V by 3 bases and J by 0 bases, and 12 bases separated the two germline ends. Germline-derived CDR1 and CDR2 are SGHAT and FQNNGV. The CDR3 bases are TGTGCCAGCAGCTTTGACAGGCAAAGCTCCTACAATGAGCAGTTCTTC. The encoded protein is CASSFDRQSSYNEQFF.

The chain uses TRBV7-2 and TRBJ2-7; D possibly corresponds to TRBD2 (6 bases). CDR3 size: 14 residues. V was cut by 4 bases and J by 3 bases, with 13 bases left in between. Germline-derived CDR1 and CDR2 are SGHTA and FQGNSA. The CDR3 region is CASSYRGTFYEQYF. The CDR3 bases are TGTGCCAGCAGCTACCGGGGGACCTTCTACGAGCAGTACTTC.

This chain uses TRBV30 with TRBJ1-2; tentative D call: TRBD1 (6 bases). This CDR3 is 11 amino acids long. V lost 1 base to trimming and J lost 7 bases, with 7 bases between them. Germline values: CDR1 GTSNPN, CDR2 SVGIG (reference sequence). The CDR3 loop is CAWSAGVGYTF. CDR3 sequence (DNA): TGTGCCTGGAGTGCAGGGGTTGGCTACACCTTC.

This clone has only one observation. Lacking the conserved final phenylalanine or tryptophan, this CDR3 likely reflects a read error. The gene calls are TRBV30 and TRBJ1-1; no clear D. The V and J ends lost 1 base and 3 bases respectively, with 3 bases between them. CDR1 GTSNPN and CDR2 SVGIG come from the germline V gene (reference sequence). CDR3 size: 11 residues. The CDR3 DNA reads as TGTGCCTGGAGTGCGGACACTGAAGCTTTCCTT. The encoded protein is CAWSADTEAFL.

This chain links TRBV19 with TRBJ2-1; 12 bases are shared with TRBD2. With V trimmed by 8 bases and J by 9 bases, 8 bases remained unmatched. The CDR3 is 14 residues long. Germline assignment: CDR1 LNHDA and CDR2 SQIVND (reference sequence). CDR3 in amino acids: CASSTSGGRGEQFF. Written as DNA, the CDR3 is TGTGCCAGTTCGACTAGCGGGGGACGGGGTGAGCAGTTCTTC.

This clone came up a few times. The genes are TRBV6-6 and TRBJ1-3; 7 nucleotides match TRBD1. The V gene's germline CDR1 is MNHNY and CDR2 SVGAGI (reference sequence). V was pared by 10 bases and J by 8 bases, with 5 bases of the junction left unmatched. This CDR3 has 11 residues. CDR3 nucleotides: TGTGCCACCAGGGGGAAGGACACCATATATTTT. Protein: CATRGKDTIYF.

The V and J genes are TRBV27 and TRBJ2-7, with 8 nucleotides matching TRBD1. The CDR3 is made up of 14 amino acids. Trimming removed 2 bases from V and 7 bases from J; junction bases left unmatched: 7. In germline, CDR1 is MNHEY, CDR2 SMNVEV (reference sequence). This CDR3 is CASSLMQGAREQYF. The CDR3 coding sequence is TGTGCCAGCAGTTTAATGCAGGGGGCAAGGGAGCAGTACTTC.

The chain uses TRBV7-2 and TRBJ1-5, with unresolved D. This CDR3 has 13 amino acids. CDR1 and CDR2 (germline): SGHTA, FQGNSA. Trimming left V 0 bases short and J 7 bases short, with 7 bases between. CDR3: CASSLAPGQPQHF. The DNA for the CDR3 is TGTGCCAGCAGCTTAGCGCCCGGGCAGCCCCAGCATTTT.